This record concerns one T cell receptor beta chain sequence. Losses at the gene ends were 2 bases for V and 9 bases for J; bases not matched to a gene: 6. CDR1 LNHNV and CDR2 YYDKDF come from the germline V gene (reference sequence). CDR3 length equals 13 residues. The sample originates from a study of blood T cell repertoires in COVID-19. Original processing methods: Amplification with reference gene primers provided the estimates of nucleated cell counts. The repertoire was sequenced with immunoSEQ multiplex PCR; TCRdb's copy has only in-frame clones and lacks some. V and J calls and clone size are those listed in that table; D and trimming were worked out from the DNA. Of 110,000 or so clones in the sample, 81% are singletons; the top ten hold around 1.5%.

The specimen was peripheral blood. This chain joins TRBV15 and TRBJ1-1; 7 positions match TRBD1. The receptor's source is a man aged 45 to 65 with acute or convalescent COVID-19. CDR3 coding DNA: TGTGCCACCAGCAGACACGGACAGGCTAAAGCTTTCTTT. Translation gives CATSRHGQAKAFF.